This T cell receptor (beta chain) was observed in a study of cytomegalovirus exposure and HLA in healthy donors. Both 60 Vbeta primers and 13 Jbeta primers went into the PCR. Produced via immunoSEQ multiplex PCR; TCRdb's table is partial and in-frame only. The ten most abundant clones cover around 7.5% of a sample with roughly 74,000 clones. Specimen: PBMCs. The receptor comes from a female donor in good health and CMV-seropositive.

Here the CDR3 reads CASSIGDYSNQPQHF. The DNA of the CDR3 is TGTGCCAGTAGTATCGGGGATTATAGCAATCAGCCCCAGCATTTT. The V call is TRBV19, the J call TRBJ1-5; D is ambiguous. The V end lost 3 bases, the J end lost 0 bases, and 9 bases lay between the germline ends. The CDR3 has 15 amino acids. Germline CDR1 reads LNHDA; CDR2 reads SQIVND (reference sequence).